This TCR beta chain was sequenced in a study of T cell responses to AZD1222 COVID-19 vaccine. Study overall: Pooled together were second doses at about 4 or about 12 weeks.

Libraries were prepared by immunoSEQ multiplex PCR; TCRdb keeps only in-frame clonotypes and omits some of them. The data hold some 140,000 clones, with over 90% observed a single time. Per the germline V gene, CDR1 is GTSNPN and CDR2 is SVGIG (reference sequence). CDR3 length: 16 amino acids. V trimming: 0 bases; J trimming: 4 bases; junction bases outside the gene matches: 9. V is TRBV30 and J is TRBJ1-3; 7 bases are shared with TRBD1. This specimen consisted of peripheral blood, obtained on day 0 of AZD1222 vaccination. The receptor's source is an adult in good health. For the CDR3, the DNA is TGTGCCTGGAGTGTACGAGGGGGCGCGGGCGGAAACACCATATATTTT. As protein: CAWSVRGGAGGNTIYF.